A selection of T cell receptor beta chains follows, all from one sample in a study of radiotherapy plus CTLA-4 blockade in lung cancer. The assay was immunoSEQ multiplex PCR, and TCRdb's table has in-frame clones only and misses some. Of tens of thousands of clones listed, about four fifths are singletons. Sequenced here: peripheral blood, sampled from a patient treated with radiotherapy plus ipilimumab. All receptors derive from a human donor with non-small cell lung cancer that progressed on radiotherapy plus ipilimumab. The CDR3 runs from the conserved cysteine through the conserved F or W. The order of the fields is CDR3 protein, CDR3 DNA, clone size, D gene, J gene, CDR3 length, V gene. The D gene is left open where the match is weak. Rows give clone size only sometimes, using once, few, many, or a class for an expanded clone.

CDR3: CASSQGGTDVTQYF
DNA: TGCGCCAGCAGCCAAGGTGGGACAGACGTTACGCAGTATTTT
size: NA
D: TRBD1
J: TRBJ2-3
length: 14
V: TRBV4-1

CDR3: CASSVGGINEKLFF
DNA: TGTGCCAGCAGTGTTGGCGGAATTAATGAAAAACTGTTTTTT
size: NA
D: NA
J: TRBJ1-4
length: 14
V: TRBV25-1

CDR3: CASSPLSTGELFF
DNA: TGTGCCAGCAGCCCCCTGTCCACCGGGGAGCTGTTTTTT
size: NA
D: NA
J: TRBJ2-2
length: 13
V: TRBV9

CDR3: CAIRQQGGTEAFF
DNA: TGTGCCATCAGGCAACAGGGGGGCACTGAAGCTTTCTTT
size: NA
D: TRBD1
J: TRBJ1-1
length: 13
V: TRBV10-3

CDR3: CAWSPVAGGAYEQYF
DNA: TGTGCCTGGTCTCCTGTAGCGGGAGGGGCCTACGAGCAGTACTTC
size: NA
D: TRBD2
J: TRBJ2-7
length: 15
V: TRBV30

CDR3: CASSRSSKEQFF
DNA: TGTGCCAGCAGTCGAAGTAGCAAAGAGCAGTTCTTC
size: NA
D: NA
J: TRBJ2-1
length: 12
V: TRBV6-6

CDR3: CASRGQGADVQYF
DNA: TGTGCCAGCAGGGGACAGGGAGCCGACGTTCAGTACTTC
size: NA
D: TRBD1
J: TRBJ2-4
length: 13
V: TRBV6-1

CDR3: CASSYTGELFF
DNA: TGTGCCAGCAGCTATACCGGGGAGCTGTTTTTT
size: few
D: NA
J: TRBJ2-2
length: 11
V: TRBV7-9

CDR3: CASSGNIYNSPLHF
DNA: TGTGCCAGCAGCGGGAACATATATAATTCACCCCTCCACTTT
size: NA
D: NA
J: TRBJ1-6
length: 14
V: TRBV9

CDR3: CSAHNPGEETQYF
DNA: TGCAGCGCCCACAACCCAGGTGAAGAGACCCAGTACTTC
size: NA
D: NA
J: TRBJ2-5
length: 13
V: TRBV29-1

CDR3: CASRKIAGVGELFF
DNA: TGTGCCAGCAGAAAAATAGCGGGAGTAGGGGAGCTGTTTTTT
size: NA
D: TRBD2
J: TRBJ2-2
length: 14
V: TRBV2

CDR3: CASSEYPGGDTIYF
DNA: TGTGCCAGCAGTGAATACCCAGGGGGAGACACCATATATTTT
size: NA
D: TRBD1
J: TRBJ1-3
length: 14
V: TRBV6-4

CDR3: CSAGGDGELFF
DNA: TGCAGTGCTGGCGGGGACGGGGAGCTGTTTTTT
size: NA
D: NA
J: TRBJ2-2
length: 11
V: TRBV20-1

CDR3: CASSPGGAPYGYTF
DNA: TGTGCCAGCAGTCCCGGGGGGGCTCCCTATGGCTACACCTTC
size: NA
D: NA
J: TRBJ1-2
length: 14
V: TRBV6-5

CDR3: CASSPPRGVNTEAFF
DNA: TGTGCCAGCTCACCACCAAGGGGAGTGAACACTGAAGCTTTCTTT
size: NA
D: NA
J: TRBJ1-1
length: 15
V: TRBV18

CDR3: CASRSRGSWETQYF
DNA: TGTGCCAGCAGGTCAAGAGGAAGTTGGGAGACCCAGTACTTC
size: once
D: NA
J: TRBJ2-5
length: 14
V: TRBV5-6

CDR3: CATEDRGEEKLFF
DNA: TGTGCCACCGAGGACAGGGGAGAAGAAAAACTGTTTTTT
size: NA
D: TRBD1
J: TRBJ1-4
length: 13
V: TRBV19

CDR3: CASRTPGQKNYGYTF
DNA: TGTGCCAGTAGGACCCCGGGACAGAAAAACTATGGCTACACCTTC
size: NA
D: TRBD1
J: TRBJ1-2
length: 15
V: TRBV19

CDR3: CASSLVGQEQYF
DNA: TGTGCTAGCAGCTTGGTTGGACAGGAGCAGTACTTC
size: NA
D: NA
J: TRBJ2-7
length: 12
V: TRBV7-7

CDR3: CASSLGLDSGELFF
DNA: TGTGCCAGCAGCCTAGGACTGGATAGCGGGGAGCTGTTTTTT
size: NA
D: NA
J: TRBJ2-2
length: 14
V: TRBV7-9

CDR3: CASFGTSGTDTQYF
DNA: TGTGCCAGCTTCGGGACTAGCGGCACAGATACGCAGTATTTT
size: NA
D: TRBD2
J: TRBJ2-3
length: 14
V: TRBV6-5

CDR3: CASSPGPSATDTQYF
DNA: TGTGCCAGCTCACCAGGTCCTTCCGCGACAGATACGCAGTATTTT
size: NA
D: NA
J: TRBJ2-3
length: 15
V: TRBV18

CDR3: CATSRDLRGNEQFF
DNA: TGTGCCACCAGCAGAGATCTGCGGGGCAATGAGCAGTTCTTC
size: NA
D: NA
J: TRBJ2-1
length: 14
V: TRBV15

CDR3: CASSLRRGDTQYF
DNA: TGTGCCAGCAGCTTGCGAAGGGGGGATACGCAGTATTTT
size: NA
D: NA
J: TRBJ2-3
length: 13
V: TRBV5-6

CDR3: CASSNRGANEKLFF
DNA: TGTGCCAGCAGTAACAGGGGAGCTAATGAAAAACTGTTTTTT
size: NA
D: TRBD1
J: TRBJ1-4
length: 14
V: TRBV27

CDR3: CASSYHPTGGAQHF
DNA: TGTGCCAGCAGTTACCATCCTACAGGGGGAGCCCAGCATTTT
size: NA
D: TRBD1
J: TRBJ1-5
length: 14
V: TRBV6-5

CDR3: CASSLSWGNEQFF
DNA: TGTGCCAGCAGCTTGTCGTGGGGGAATGAGCAGTTCTTC
size: NA
D: NA
J: TRBJ2-1
length: 13
V: TRBV11-3

CDR3: CASSRDSRRSGELFF
DNA: TGTGCCAGCAGCCGGGATTCCAGGAGGTCCGGGGAGCTGTTTTTT
size: NA
D: NA
J: TRBJ2-2
length: 15
V: TRBV5-4

CDR3: CASSPRGVGLRAFF
DNA: TGTGCCAGCAGTCCCCGGGGGGTGGGGCTCAGAGCTTTCTTT
size: NA
D: NA
J: TRBJ1-1
length: 14
V: TRBV27